This T cell receptor beta chain was sequenced for a study of blood T cell repertoires in COVID-19. At the level of the study: The study drew acute and convalescent COVID-19 samples from the United States, Italy and Spain. PBMCs, B-cell-depleted T cells, or T cells were the source of the cDNA or gDNA that made up the material.

In this sample, this clone turned up a few times. The V gene lost 0 bases and the J gene lost 0 bases, with 17 bases spanning the gap. There are 19 residues in the CDR3. CDR1 is LGHDT and CDR2 is YNNKEL in the germline V gene (reference sequence). Authors' data handling: For nucleated cells, counts were estimated from reference gene primer amplification. Only in-frame clones appear in the TCRdb table, and some are missing; sequencing was by immunoSEQ multiplex PCR. The DNA gave D and trimming, while V, J and clone size come from that table. The sample carries roughly 160,000 clones, 80% to 85% recorded once.

Input material: peripheral blood. The chain couples TRBV3-1 (or the pseudogene TRBV3-2) to TRBJ1-4; a weak D match, TRBD1 (5 bases). The receptor was derived from a man between 65 and 85 years old with active or convalescent COVID-19. CDR3 amino acids: CASSQDGGTDLATNEKLFF. The CDR3 DNA reads TGTGCCAGCAGCCAAGATGGGGGGACTGACCTTGCAACTAATGAAAAACTGTTTTTT.